This T cell receptor beta chain emerged from a study of shared clonotypes between healthy human individuals. Per germline, CDR1 GTSNPN and CDR2 SVGIG (reference sequence). V lost 0 bases and J lost 5, with 7 bases in between. The CDR3 length is 12 residues. Some clones are missing from TCRdb's copy, which holds only in-frame ones; the method was immunoSEQ multiplex PCR. Here the sample spans approximately 530,000 clones, about 95% being singletons. The sequence was collected from a woman aged 30 to 39 in good health. The chain has TRBV30 and TRBJ2-5; D is undetermined. Sequenced: naive CD4+ T cells sorted from blood. Noted subset: CD45RA+ positively selected. DNA for the CDR3: TGTGCCTGGAGTGTGGTCCTGGAGACCCAGTACTTC. It yields the protein CAWSVVLETQYF. The full variable domain, in which reference TRBV30 and TRBJ2-5 provide the parts outside the CDR3, is SQTIHQWPATLVQPVGSPLSLECTVEGTSNPNLYWYRQAAGRGLQLLFYSVGIGQISSEVPQNLSASRPQDRQFILSSKKLLLSDSGFYLCAWSVVLETQYFGPGTRLLVL.